The 23 T cell receptor beta chains listed next were all sequenced from one sample in a study of CDR3 diversity in severe acne. MiXCR was run by TCRdb on the PCR reads, yielding one entry per CDR3 protein. This sample carries about 97,000 distinct CDR3 sequences, approximately 47% of them seen once, and the ten largest clones take around an eighth. Source material: blood. The receptors originated from a male donor with acne.

This clonotype came up a few times. V and J are TRBV20-1 and TRBJ2-3; 7 bases agree with TRBD2. V dropped 3 bases and J dropped 6; count of bases not matched to a gene: 0. There are 11 residues in the CDR3. CDR1 is DFQATT, CDR2 SNEGSKA, per germline (reference sequence). As DNA, the CDR3 is TGCAGTGCTAGCGGGAGGGATACGCAGTATTTT. This codes for CSASGRDTQYF.

For this clonotype: It may be a read error: a sequence one base away is much more abundant. The V and J genes are TRBV20-1 and TRBJ1-3; no reliable D call. CDR1 is DFQATT and CDR2 is SNEGSKA in the germline V gene (reference sequence). CDR3 length equals 15 residues. CDR3 loop: CGARDLARPGNTIYF. In DNA form, the CDR3 reads TGCGGTGCTAGAGATTTAGCCCGGCCTGGAAACACCATATATTTT.

This clonotype came up a few times. The chain couples TRBV24-1 to TRBJ1-2; a weak D match, TRBD1 (5 bases). V dropped 9 bases and J dropped 6 bases, with 10 bases sitting between them. CDR1 KGHDR and CDR2 SFDVKD come from the germline V gene. This CDR3 has 11 amino acids. CDR3 residues: CATRDGNGYTF. The CDR3 DNA follows: TGTGCCACCCGGGACGGAAATGGCTACACCTTC.

J is TRBJ1-2 and V is TRBV25-1, with unresolved D. Germline V gene data show CDR1 as MGHDK and CDR2 as SYGVNS. V gave up 6 bases and J gave up 8 bases, with 13 bases separating them. This CDR3 contains 12 residues. DNA of the CDR3: TGTGCCAGCAGAGTAGGACGGAACGGCTACACCTTC. Its translation is CASRVGRNGYTF.

This clonotype was recorded many times. The chain has TRBV19 and TRBJ2-1; 11 bases line up with TRBD2. This CDR3 is built from 15 residues. The junction had 4 bases not matched to a gene; V was cut back by 6 bases and J by 3 bases. Germline CDR1 is LNHDA and CDR2 is SQIVND (reference sequence). For the CDR3, the DNA is TGTGCCAGTAGGGAGACTAGCGGGAACTACAATGAGCAGTTCTTC. This sequence encodes CASRETSGNYNEQFF.

This clonotype was seen at least ten times. V gene TRBV2 combines with J gene TRBJ2-7, with D perhaps assigned TRBD1 or TRBD2 (5 bases each). V lost 8 bases and J 2 bases, leaving 16 bases between the germline ends. This CDR3 is 14 amino acids long. The germline V gene encodes CDR1 SNHLY and CDR2 FYNNEI. In nucleotides, the CDR3 is TGTGCCAGCGGCGCTCGGGACGTAGCCTACGAGCAGTACTTC. Translated, it gives CASGARDVAYEQYF.

The chain has TRBV27 and TRBJ2-3; no firm D call. The J call may be mistaken, given a closer DNA end match to TRBJ1-5. Germline CDR1 MNHEY, CDR2 SMNVEV (reference sequence). This CDR3 has 15 residues. This CDR3 reads CASSLSNPSPDTQHF. The CDR3 DNA reads TGTGCCAGCAGTTTGTCTAACCCCAGCCCAGATACGCAGCATTTT.

This clonotype has ten or more counts. The CDR3 nucleotides read TGTGCCAGCAGCCAAGCTAGCGGGAGGAGGGATGAGCAGTTCTTC. Amino acids: CASSQASGRRDEQFF. This chain connects TRBV3-1 to TRBJ2-1, with 11 bases lining up with TRBD2. CDR1 and CDR2 from the germline V gene are LGHDT and YNNKEL (reference sequence). This CDR3 spans 15 amino acids. V shed 1 base, J shed 8 bases, and the junction held 4 bases outside the gene matches.

The chain carries TRBV20-1 and TRBJ2-7, with 8 bases matching TRBD2. Germline V gene lookup returns CDR1 DFQATT and CDR2 SNEGSKA (reference sequence). Losses at the gene ends were 5 bases for V and 5 bases for J; bases not matched to a gene: 5. The length of the CDR3 is 12 residues. The CDR3 region is CSARLAGHEQYV. As DNA, the CDR3 is TGCAGTGCTCGGCTAGCGGGTCACGAGCAGTACGTC.

This clonotype was observed many times. The rearrangement joins TRBV5-8 to TRBJ2-7; the D is unclear. The CDR3 contains 14 residues. The germline V gene encodes CDR1 SGHTS and CDR2 YDEGEE. V lost 4 bases to trimming and J lost 6 bases, with 17 bases between them. CDR3 nucleotide sequence: TGTGCCAGCAGCCGTGACCATTCCTCTCCCGAGCAGTACTTC. It specifies CASSRDHSSPEQYF.

This chain links TRBV7-9 with TRBJ1-2; 8 nucleotides align to TRBD1. CDR1 SEHNR and CDR2 FQNEAQ come from the germline V gene (reference sequence). J gave up 3 bases and V 6 bases, and 6 bases lay outside the gene matches. The CDR3 spans 14 residues. The CDR3 here is CASRPKQGDYGYTF. The CDR3 region has the DNA TGTGCCAGCAGACCCAAACAGGGGGACTATGGCTACACCTTC. Variable domain in full (rest from reference TRBV7-9 and TRBJ1-2): DTGVSQNPRHKITKRGQNVTFRCDPISEHNRLYWYRQTLGQGPEFLTYFQNEAQLEKSRLLSDRFSAERPKGSFSTLEIQRTEQGDSAMYLCASRPKQGDYGYTFGSGTRLTVV.

In this sample, this clonotype turned up many times. The chain uses TRBV2 and TRBJ2-7; 9 bases agree with TRBD1. J lost 5 bases, V lost 6 bases, and 8 bases had no gene match. Germline V gene lookup returns CDR1 SNHLY and CDR2 FYNNEI. CDR3 length: 14 residues. The CDR3 DNA reads as TGTGCCAGCAGGAGCGGACAGGGGTTCAACGAGCAGTACTTC. Residues: CASRSGQGFNEQYF. The full variable domain, rest sourced from reference TRBV2 and TRBJ2-7, is EPEVTQTPSHQVTQMGQEVILRCVPISNHLYFYWYRQILGQKVEFLVSFYNNEISEKSEIFDDQFSVERPDGSNFTLKIRSTKLEDSAMYFCASRSGQGFNEQYFGPGTRLTVT.

A single count supports this clonotype. The chain is built from TRBV7-2 and TRBJ2-7; 7 nucleotides align to TRBD2. The ends lost 3 bases at V and 3 bases at J; junction bases unmatched: 5. CDR1 and CDR2 from the germline V gene are SGHTA and FQGNSA. The CDR3 extends over 14 amino acids. CDR3 residues: CASSFGLAVYEQYF. The CDR3 DNA reads as TGTGCCAGCAGCTTTGGTCTAGCGGTCTACGAGCAGTACTTC. The whole variable domain, filled in from reference TRBV7-2 and TRBJ2-7, reads GAGVSQSPSNKVTEKGKDVELRCDPISGHTALYWYRQSLGQGLEFLIYFQGNSAPDKSGLPSDRFSAERTGGSVSTLTIQRTQQEDSAVYLCASSFGLAVYEQYFGPGTRLTVT.

This clonotype was recorded many times. The V gene is TRBV2, the J gene TRBJ1-1, with 8 bases matching TRBD1. V shed 6 bases and J 5 bases; nucleotides not matched to a gene: 11. Germline CDR1 reads SNHLY; CDR2 reads FYNNEI. The CDR3 is made up of 15 amino acids. The CDR3 sequence: CASSTRQGLGTEAFF. As DNA, the CDR3 is TGTGCCAGCAGCACCCGACAGGGGTTAGGTACTGAAGCTTTCTTT.

The chain combines TRBV6-5 with TRBJ2-2; no reliable D call. With 0 bases removed from V and 5 bases from J, the gap between germline ends came to 19 bases. This CDR3 is built from 18 residues. Germline V lookup: CDR1 MNHEY, CDR2 SVGAGI. The CDR3 coding sequence is TGTGCCAGCAGTTACTCGAGCTTCGTGCATCTGGAAACCGGGGAGCTGTTTTTT. Translated: CASSYSSFVHLETGELFF.

This clonotype has just one count. Possible read error: a much larger clone is one base away. The V gene is TRBV6-4, the J gene TRBJ1-1; the D is unclear. CDR3 size: 15 residues. Trimming cost V 4 bases and J 1 base, with 13 bases left between them. In germline, CDR1 is MRHNA, CDR2 SNTAGT. The CDR3 nucleotides are TGTGCCAGCAGTGCAAAGGGAGGTACGAACACTGAAGCTTTCTTT. Translation: CASSAKGGTNTEAFF.

This clonotype was observed many times. The rearrangement joins TRBV6-1 to TRBJ2-3; 12 bases agree with TRBD2. Per the germline V gene, CDR1 is MNHNS and CDR2 is SASEGT. The CDR3 has 15 residues. J gave up 4 bases and V 2 bases, and 1 base lay outside the gene matches. The DNA for the CDR3 is TGTGCCAGCAGTGAACTAGCGGGGGGGCCAGATACGCAGTATTTT. It translates to CASSELAGGPDTQYF.

Notes on this clonotype: Its ends do not fully match the called genes, so a read error is possible. The V gene is TRBV4-3, the J gene TRBJ1-2; possibly TRBD1 for D (6 bases). Germline-derived CDR1 and CDR2 are LGHNA and YSLEER. This CDR3 has 15 residues. CDR3: CVSSPVGGANYGYTF. The CDR3 nucleotides read TGCGTCAGCAGCCCGGTCGGGGGGGCGAACTATGGCTACACCTTC.

J is TRBJ2-3 and V is TRBV10-3, with 8 bases aligning to TRBD2. Losses at the gene ends were 7 bases for V and 4 bases for J; bases not matched to a gene: 4. Germline values: CDR1 ENHRY, CDR2 SYGVKD. CDR3 size: 13 residues. The CDR3 loop reads CAINQRESDTQYF. CDR3 nucleotide sequence: TGTGCCATCAACCAGCGGGAGTCAGATACGCAGTATTTT.

The gene calls are TRBV7-9 and TRBJ1-1, with D perhaps matching TRBD1 (5 bases). CDR3 size: 15 residues. Between the trimmed V and J ends, which lost 2 bases and 1 base, there was a span of 11 bases. Germline-derived CDR1 and CDR2 are SEHNR and FQNEAQ (reference sequence). This chain's CDR3 is CASSLLDMPNTEAFF. The CDR3 coding sequence is TGTGCCAGCAGCTTACTGGACATGCCGAACACTGAAGCTTTCTTT. Together with reference TRBV7-9 and TRBJ1-1, the CDR3 gives the full variable domain: DTGVSQNPRHKITKRGQNVTFRCDPISEHNRLYWYRQTLGQGPEFLTYFQNEAQLEKSRLLSDRFSAERPKGSFSTLEIQRTEQGDSAMYLCASSLLDMPNTEAFFGQGTRLTVV.

Concerning this clonotype itself: Without the conserved terminal phenylalanine or tryptophan, this CDR3 likely stems from a read error. The chain links TRBV6-2 or TRBV6-3 to TRBJ2-2; D ambiguous. Trimming left V 5 bases short and J 6 bases short, with 7 bases between. Germline lookup yields CDR1 MNHEY and CDR2 SVGEGT. The CDR3 contains 12 residues. The CDR3 DNA reads TGTGCCAGCAGTGGAGTAGCCGGGGAGCTGTTTCTT. Its translation is CASSGVAGELFL.

The chain joins TRBV6-5 to TRBJ1-5; D not certain. CDR1 is MNHEY and CDR2 is SVGAGI in the germline V gene. The CDR3 runs to 14 residues. V was shortened by 2 bases and J by 5 bases, with 10 bases between the two germline ends. CDR3 loop: CASSYAGPHQPQHF. The CDR3 nucleotides read TGTGCCAGCAGTTACGCCGGGCCGCATCAGCCCCAGCATTTT.

This clonotype was seen a single time. A much larger clone lies one base from this, so it may be a read error. This chain joins TRBV20-1 and TRBJ1-3, with TRBD1 as a possible D gene (5 bases). Germline V CDR1 and CDR2: DFQATT, SNEGSKA (reference sequence). This CDR3 has 16 residues. CDR3 protein: CSVDEGTGFSGNTVYF. Here the CDR3 DNA reads TGCAGCGTTGACGAGGGGACTGGGTTCTCTGGAAACACCGTATATTTT.